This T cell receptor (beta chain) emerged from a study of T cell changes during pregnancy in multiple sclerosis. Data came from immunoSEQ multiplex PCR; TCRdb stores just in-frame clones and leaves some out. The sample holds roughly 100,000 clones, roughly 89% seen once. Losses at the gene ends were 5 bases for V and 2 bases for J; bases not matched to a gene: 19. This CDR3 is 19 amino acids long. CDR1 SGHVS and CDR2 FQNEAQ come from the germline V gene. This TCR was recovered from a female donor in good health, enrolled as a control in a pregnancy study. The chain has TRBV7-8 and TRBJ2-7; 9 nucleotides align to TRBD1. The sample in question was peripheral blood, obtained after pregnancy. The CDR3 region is CASSQGRTGGSTKAYEQYF. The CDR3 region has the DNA TGTGCCAGCAGCCAGGGCCGAACAGGGGGCTCAACCAAGGCCTACGAGCAGTACTTC.